One sample yielded the 28 T cell receptor beta chains listed below, sequenced in a study of blood T cells in healthy people across ages (dated by TCRdb to between 2015 and 2017). Library prep was done by 5' RACE. These reads were obtained on an Illumina HiSeq 2500. The second PCR ran for roughly 7 to 12 cycles and used a J-beta primer mix along with a sample-barcoded 5' primer. In TCRdb, the public reads were trimmed at Q25 with fastp and aligned with MiXCR, with productive beta chains retained. Rows merge per CDR3 protein into single entries with the most common DNA and genes. The sample table shows about 1.6 million distinct CDR3 sequences, and around 35% are seen once. Roughly 12% of the sample is taken by the ten largest. The sample comprised blood. Receptor source: a woman between 25 and 40 years old in good health.

In this sample, this clonotype turned up a few times. V gene TRBV27 combines with J gene TRBJ1-1; D perhaps matches TRBD1 (5 bases). The CDR3 sequence is 16 residues long. Germline CDR1 and CDR2: MNHEY and SMNVEV (reference sequence). The germline V and J ends were trimmed by 5 bases and 10 bases, with 26 bases remaining between them. CDR3 coding DNA: TGTGCCAGCAGTCCTCGATCCTCCCGGGGCCCCAGCAGAGCTTTCTTT. Amino acid sequence: CASSPRSSRGPSRAFF.

This clonotype was seen many times. The CDR3 DNA is TGTGCCAGCAGTTTTGGGACAGCAGCCTACGAGCAGTACTTC. This codes for CASSFGTAAYEQYF. V is TRBV27 and J is TRBJ2-7, with 7 bases aligning to TRBD1. The CDR3 is made up of 14 amino acids. The trim removed 3 bases at V and 2 bases at J, leaving 4 bases unmatched. Germline-derived CDR1 and CDR2 are MNHEY and SMNVEV (reference sequence).

This CDR3 reads CSVEDRAGGPTDTQYF. CDR3 bases: TGCAGCGTTGAAGATCGAGCGGGAGGGCCTACAGATACGCAGTATTTT. This chain connects TRBV29-1 to TRBJ2-3, with 10 bases aligning to TRBD2. CDR1 SQVTM and CDR2 ANQGSEA come from the germline V gene. This CDR3 region has 16 residues. V shed 0 bases, J shed 3 bases, and the junction held 6 bases outside the gene matches.

This clonotype was detected only a few times. The chain joins TRBV7-9 to TRBJ1-3; 8 nucleotides align to TRBD1. The J segment lost 1 base and the V segment lost 7 bases, leaving 6 bases of the junction unmatched. CDR3 size: 15 residues. The germline V gene has CDR1 SEHNR and CDR2 FQNEAQ (reference sequence). The CDR3 DNA is TGTGCCAGCAAAGACAGGGGCAATTCTGGAAACACCATATATTTT. This codes for CASKDRGNSGNTIYF.

The rearrangement joins TRBV4-1 to TRBJ1-1; D unresolved. Trimming removed 1 base at V and 0 bases at J, with 9 bases between. Germline lookup yields CDR1 MGHRA and CDR2 YSYEKL. CDR3 length equals 15 residues. Here the CDR3 reads CASSQGPQMNTEAFF. The CDR3 DNA reads as TGCGCCAGCAGCCAAGGGCCCCAAATGAACACTGAAGCTTTCTTT.

The chain's CDR3 is CASSLAGTSVHEQFF. Written as DNA, the CDR3 is TGCGCCAGCAGCTTGGCCGGGACTAGCGTACACGAGCAGTTCTTC. The rearrangement uses TRBV5-1 and TRBJ2-1, with 10 nucleotides matching TRBD2. The CDR3 is 15 amino acids. Germline CDR1 reads SGHRS; CDR2 reads YFSETQ. Germline trimming cut 0 bases from V and 10 bases from J; bases unmatched to any gene: 7.

This clonotype was found many times. The gene calls are TRBV10-2 and TRBJ2-5, with 11 bases fitting TRBD2. The CDR3 sequence is 14 residues long. Germline V gene lookup returns CDR1 WSHSY and CDR2 SAAADI. The ends lost 7 bases at V and 4 bases at J; junction bases unmatched: 5. The CDR3 coding sequence is TGCGCCAGCATGCTCCTAGCGGGAGGAGAGACCCAGTACTTC. Its protein product is CASMLLAGGETQYF.

In its sample, this clonotype was seen once. V and J are TRBV30 and TRBJ1-2; weak D call: TRBD1 (5 bases). Germline CDR1 is GTSNPN and CDR2 is SVGIG (reference sequence). The CDR3 is 12 residues long. The germline V and J ends were trimmed by 8 bases and 6 bases, with 16 bases remaining between them. CDR3 protein: CAGQGWKNGYTF. CDR3 in DNA: TGTGCCGGGCAGGGATGGAAAAATGGCTACACCTTC.

With respect to this clonotype: One junction end disagrees with the germline gene, perhaps due to a read error. The V gene is TRBV24-1, the J gene TRBJ1-2, with D unclear. From germline, CDR1 is KGHDR and CDR2 SFDVKD. This CDR3 is 13 amino acids long. The DNA for the CDR3 is TGCGCCACCAGTTTAAGTGGTCACTATGGCTACACCTTC. It specifies CATSLSGHYGYTF.

This clonotype was seen more than once but under ten times. The J gene is TRBJ1-5, the V gene TRBV20-1, with a possible D match to TRBD1 (5 bases). CDR1 and CDR2 from the germline V gene are DFQATT and SNEGSKA (reference sequence). V was trimmed by 0 bases and J by 6 bases, leaving 15 bases between them. The CDR3 contains 15 residues. Here the CDR3 DNA reads TGCAGTGCTAGAGATCGCCAGGGCTCAAGTCAGCCCCAGCATTTT. Its translation is CSARDRQGSSQPQHF.

The chain links TRBV4-1 to TRBJ2-1, with D unresolved. V lost 1 base to trimming and J lost 12 bases, with 7 bases between them. The CDR3 runs to 11 residues. CDR1 is MGHRA, CDR2 YSYEKL, per germline. This CDR3 is CASSQGPLQFF. The CDR3 nucleotides read TGCGCCAGCAGCCAAGGACCCTTGCAGTTCTTC.

The V call is TRBV5-1, the J call TRBJ2-7; TRBD2 might be the D (5 bases). The germline V and J ends were trimmed by 0 bases and 5 bases, with 12 bases remaining between them. The germline gives CDR1 SGHRS, CDR2 YFSETQ. CDR3 length equals 14 residues. CDR3 sequence: CASSLAAARDEQYF. The CDR3 nucleotides are TGCGCCAGCAGCTTGGCGGCAGCGCGGGACGAGCAGTACTTC.

This clonotype was seen only a few times. The chain combines TRBV7-2 with TRBJ2-5; 9 bases line up with TRBD1. The CDR3 runs 16 residues. CDR1 and CDR2 (germline): SGHTA, FQGNSA. V shed 5 bases, J shed 2 bases, and the junction held 9 bases outside the gene matches. The CDR3 loop is CASSQNAGTGQETQYF. CDR3 bases: TGTGCCAGCAGCCAAAATGCCGGGACAGGGCAAGAGACCCAGTACTTC.

This chain joins TRBV20-1 and TRBJ2-5; D not resolved. The end of the DNA aligns better with TRBJ2-7, so the J call may be wrong. The CDR3 has 16 amino acids. Germline assignment: CDR1 DFQATT and CDR2 SNEGSKA (reference sequence). The CDR3 nucleotides are TGCAGTGCCATAGCATATACAGAGCCCAAGGCCGGCGAGCAGTACTTC. It yields the protein CSAIAYTEPKAGEQYF.

The chain carries TRBV5-1 and TRBJ2-3, with unresolved D. The CDR3 is made up of 14 amino acids. Germline V lookup: CDR1 SGHRS, CDR2 YFSETQ. V was cut by 6 bases and J by 6 bases, with 17 bases left in between. CDR3: CASTPIPPGDTQYF. The DNA for the CDR3 is TGCGCCAGCACACCCATACCTCCCGGGGATACGCAGTATTTT.

The rearrangement links TRBV5-1 to TRBJ2-1; no clear D gene. V gave up 0 bases and J gave up 8 bases, with 21 bases separating them. The CDR3 has 17 residues. Germline lookup yields CDR1 SGHRS and CDR2 YFSETQ. CDR3 residues: CASSLEGRRFGSDEQFF. The CDR3 DNA sequence: TGCGCCAGCAGCTTGGAAGGCCGGCGGTTTGGGTCGGATGAGCAGTTCTTC.

In this sample, this clonotype turned up a few times. The chain employs TRBV12-3 or TRBV12-4 and TRBJ2-1; D possibly corresponds to TRBD2 (5 bases). CDR3 size: 12 residues. Trimming cost V 3 bases and J 8 bases, with 8 bases left between them. The CDR3: CASSFKGDEQFF. In nucleotides, the CDR3 is TGTGCCAGCAGTTTCAAGGGAGATGAGCAGTTCTTC.

With regard to this clonotype: A read error may produce the germline difference seen at one junction end. This chain connects TRBV7-3 to TRBJ2-1, with 11 bases matching TRBD1. CDR3 length: 15 amino acids. CDR1 SGHTA and CDR2 FQGTGA come from the germline V gene. CDR3 DNA: TGTGTCAGCAGCCGGACAGGGGGCAGCCACAATGAGCAGTTCTTC. Protein: CVSSRTGGSHNEQFF.

The table lists this clonotype with a few counts. V gene TRBV27 combines with J gene TRBJ2-7; no clear D. The CDR3 totals 16 residues. Germline values: CDR1 MNHEY, CDR2 SMNVEV (reference sequence). Trimming cost V 5 bases and J 0 bases, with 17 bases left between them. As DNA, the CDR3 is TGTGCCAGCAGTGGGAAGGCAGGCTATAGCTCCTACGAGCAGTACTTC. This translates into CASSGKAGYSSYEQYF.

This chain uses TRBV11-2 with TRBJ2-1; D is perhaps TRBD2 (7 bases). V lost 5 bases to trimming and J lost 10 bases, with 24 bases between them. This CDR3 has 16 residues. The V gene's germline CDR1 is SGHAT and CDR2 FQNNGV. In DNA, the CDR3 is TGTGCCAGCAGCAACTATCGGACTAGTCAAGGGGGAGAGCAGTTCTTC. It translates to CASSNYRTSQGGEQFF.

This clonotype was detected a few times. The chain is built from TRBV6-1 and TRBJ2-7; 7 bases are shared with TRBD1. CDR3 length: 14 amino acids. V trimming: 6 bases; J trimming: 3 bases; junction bases outside the gene matches: 8. Germline V lookup: CDR1 MNHNS, CDR2 SASEGT. This CDR3 reads CASRPGTADYEQYF. CDR3 DNA: TGTGCCAGCAGACCCGGGACAGCCGACTACGAGCAGTACTTC.

The gene calls are TRBV6-5 and TRBJ2-7, with D possibly matching TRBD1 (5 bases). The V gene's germline CDR1 is MNHEY and CDR2 SVGAGI. V dropped 5 bases and J dropped 2 bases, with 16 bases sitting between them. The CDR3 spans 15 residues. Here the CDR3 reads CASSRKGSLTYEQYF. The CDR3 DNA reads TGTGCCAGCAGTCGAAAGGGGTCTCTAACCTACGAGCAGTACTTC.

This clonotype was counted ten times or more. V usage is TRBV7-2 and J usage is TRBJ2-5; 10 nucleotides line up with TRBD2. J was trimmed by 5 bases and V by 5 bases; bases with no gene match: 8. The germline V gene encodes CDR1 SGHTA and CDR2 FQGNSA. CDR3 size: 15 residues. The CDR3 sequence: CASSPELAGMETQYF. The DNA for the CDR3 is TGTGCCAGCAGCCCAGAACTAGCGGGGATGGAGACCCAGTACTTC.

This clonotype was counted between two and nine times. This chain connects TRBV11-2 to TRBJ1-2; D call uncertain. The CDR3 has 15 amino acids. Trimming stripped 2 bases from V and 4 bases from J, with 14 bases between. Germline lookup yields CDR1 SGHAT and CDR2 FQNNGV. CDR3 nucleotides: TGTGCCAGCAGCTTATCCGGAAATCCCGGCTATGGCTACACCTTC. Translating it yields CASSLSGNPGYGYTF.

The rearrangement joins TRBV6-6 to TRBJ1-5, with D uncertain. The CDR3 runs to 13 residues. The ends were cut back, 2 bases at V and 5 bases at J, with 7 bases in the middle. CDR1 is MNHNY, CDR2 SVGAGI, per germline (reference sequence). CDR3 region: CASSYERYQPQHF. CDR3 DNA sequence: TGTGCCAGCAGTTACGAACGGTATCAGCCCCAGCATTTT.

This clonotype came up a few times. One end of the junction is discordant with germline, which a read error may explain. The genes are TRBV5-1 and TRBJ2-1, with 8 bases aligning to TRBD2. This CDR3 is built from 16 residues. In germline, CDR1 is SGHRS, CDR2 YFSETQ. The CDR3 protein is CASSLAVAGRREERFF. The DNA of the CDR3 is TGCGCCAGCAGCTTGGCCGTAGCGGGGCGAAGGGAAGAGCGGTTCTTC.

The gene calls are TRBV4-1 and TRBJ2-1, with D perhaps being TRBD1 or TRBD2 (5 bases each). V lost 10 bases and J 7 bases, leaving 23 bases between the germline ends. The CDR3 has 15 residues. CDR1 and CDR2 (germline): MGHRA, YSYEKL. Here the CDR3 reads CANGRGSLPTNEQFF. The CDR3 coding sequence is TGCGCCAACGGACGGGGCTCTCTACCAACTAATGAGCAGTTCTTC.

This clonotype occurred a few times. The rearrangement links TRBV5-4 to TRBJ1-2; 9 bases agree with TRBD1. With 1 base clipped from V and 4 bases from J, the junction kept 8 bases outside the gene matches. Germline V gene lookup returns CDR1 SGHNT and CDR2 YYREEE (reference sequence). This CDR3 is built from 16 residues. DNA of the CDR3: TGTGCCAGCAGCTTGATTTACAGGGGGCGCTTCTATGGCTACACCTTC. This sequence encodes CASSLIYRGRFYGYTF.